The clone carrying this T cell receptor (beta chain) occurred a few times. The sample belongs to a study of blood T cell repertoires in COVID-19. Whole-study context: In each case, the material was cDNA or gDNA derived from T cells, B-cell-depleted T cells, or PBMCs.

CDR1 and CDR2 (germline): SGHRS, YFSETQ. This CDR3 spans 14 amino acids. The ends were cut back, 0 bases at V and 5 bases at J, with 9 bases in the middle. Generated by immunoSEQ multiplex PCR, the TCRdb table keeps only in-frame clones and is missing some. Of 300,000 or so clones listed, about nine tenths are singletons. Donors were grouped by their self-reported clinical history. All exposed participants met a person with COVID-19 within 2 weeks before entering the study. The receptor was isolated from a woman between 45 and 65 years old who had been exposed to COVID-19. The sample taken for sequencing was PBMCs or T cells enriched from blood (not recorded which). This rearrangement joins TRBV5-1 to TRBJ2-1; D possibly corresponds to TRBD2 (6 bases). This CDR3 reads CASSLGRTNNEQFF. Written as DNA, the CDR3 is TGCGCCAGCAGCTTGGGACGGACTAACAATGAGCAGTTCTTC. Supplemented by reference TRBV5-1 and TRBJ2-1, the full variable domain reads KAGVTQTPRYLIKTRGQQVTLSCSPISGHRSVSWYQQTPGQGLQFLFEYFSETQRNKGNFPGRFSGRQFSNSRSEMNVSTLELGDSALYLCASSLGRTNNEQFFGPGTRLTVL.